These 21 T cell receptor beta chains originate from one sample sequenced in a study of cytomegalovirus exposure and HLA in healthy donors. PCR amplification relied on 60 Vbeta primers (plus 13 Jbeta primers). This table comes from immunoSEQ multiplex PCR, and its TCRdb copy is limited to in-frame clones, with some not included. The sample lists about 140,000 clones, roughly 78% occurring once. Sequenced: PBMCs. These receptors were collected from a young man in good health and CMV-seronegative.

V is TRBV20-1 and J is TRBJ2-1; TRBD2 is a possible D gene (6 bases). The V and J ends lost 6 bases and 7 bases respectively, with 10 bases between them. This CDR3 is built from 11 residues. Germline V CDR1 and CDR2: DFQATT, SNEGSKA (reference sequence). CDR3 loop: CSAPGENEQFF. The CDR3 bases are TGCAGTGCGCCGGGGGAGAATGAGCAGTTCTTC.

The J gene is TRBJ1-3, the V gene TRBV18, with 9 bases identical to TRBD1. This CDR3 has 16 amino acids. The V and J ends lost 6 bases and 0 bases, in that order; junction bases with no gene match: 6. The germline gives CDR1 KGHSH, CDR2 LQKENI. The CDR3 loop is CASSGDRAGSGNTIYF. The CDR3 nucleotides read TGTGCCAGCTCCGGGGACAGGGCAGGCTCTGGAAACACCATATATTTT.

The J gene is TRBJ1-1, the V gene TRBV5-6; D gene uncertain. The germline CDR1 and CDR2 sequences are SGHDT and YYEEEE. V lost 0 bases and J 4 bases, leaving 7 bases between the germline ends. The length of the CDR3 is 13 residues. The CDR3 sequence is CASSLAAVTEAFF. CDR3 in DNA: TGTGCCAGCAGCTTGGCGGCGGTCACTGAAGCTTTCTTT.

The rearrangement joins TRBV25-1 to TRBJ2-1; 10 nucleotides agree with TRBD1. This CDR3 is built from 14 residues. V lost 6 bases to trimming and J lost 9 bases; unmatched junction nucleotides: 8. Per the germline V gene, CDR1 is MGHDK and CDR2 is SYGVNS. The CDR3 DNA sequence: TGTGCCAGCAGAGGGACAGGGGTTTCGAGTGAGCAGTTCTTC. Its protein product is CASRGTGVSSEQFF.

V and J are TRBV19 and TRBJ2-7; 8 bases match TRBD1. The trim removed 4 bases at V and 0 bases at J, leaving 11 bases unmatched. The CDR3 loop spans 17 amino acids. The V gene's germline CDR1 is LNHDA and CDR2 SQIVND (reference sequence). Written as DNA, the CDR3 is TGTGCCAGTAGTAGCTATCTGGGACAGGAGAACTCCTACGAGCAGTACTTC. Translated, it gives CASSSYLGQENSYEQYF.

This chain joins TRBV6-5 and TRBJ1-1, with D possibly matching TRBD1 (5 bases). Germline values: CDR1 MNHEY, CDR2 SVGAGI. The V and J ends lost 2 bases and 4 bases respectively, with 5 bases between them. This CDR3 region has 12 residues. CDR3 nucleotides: TGTGCCAGCAGTTACGGGGCCACTGAAGCTTTCTTT. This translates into CASSYGATEAFF.

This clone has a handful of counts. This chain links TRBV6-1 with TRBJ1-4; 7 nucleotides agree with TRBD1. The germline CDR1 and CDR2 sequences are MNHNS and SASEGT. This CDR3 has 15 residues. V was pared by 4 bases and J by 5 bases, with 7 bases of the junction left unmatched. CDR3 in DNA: TGTGCCAGCAGTGCACCGGGACAGAGGAATGAAAAACTGTTTTTT. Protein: CASSAPGQRNEKLFF.

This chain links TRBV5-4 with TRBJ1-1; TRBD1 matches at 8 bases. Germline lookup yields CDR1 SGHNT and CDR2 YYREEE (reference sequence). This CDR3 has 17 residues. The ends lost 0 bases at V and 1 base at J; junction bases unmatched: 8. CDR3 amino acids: CASSLAGTGNKNTEAFF. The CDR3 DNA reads TGTGCCAGCAGCTTGGCCGGGACAGGTAATAAGAACACTGAAGCTTTCTTT.

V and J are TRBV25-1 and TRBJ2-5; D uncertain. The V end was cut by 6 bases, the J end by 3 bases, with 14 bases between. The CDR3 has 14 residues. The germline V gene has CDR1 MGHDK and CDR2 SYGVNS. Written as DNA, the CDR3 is TGTGCCAGCAGACTAACTGACTGGAAAGAGACCCAGTACTTC. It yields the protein CASRLTDWKETQYF.

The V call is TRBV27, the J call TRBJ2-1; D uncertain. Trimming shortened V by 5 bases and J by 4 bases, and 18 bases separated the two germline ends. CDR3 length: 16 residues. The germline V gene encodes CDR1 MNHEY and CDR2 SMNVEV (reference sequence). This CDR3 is CASSPFRRSLYNEQFF. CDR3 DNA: TGTGCCAGCAGTCCCTTTCGGCGGAGCCTTTACAATGAGCAGTTCTTC.

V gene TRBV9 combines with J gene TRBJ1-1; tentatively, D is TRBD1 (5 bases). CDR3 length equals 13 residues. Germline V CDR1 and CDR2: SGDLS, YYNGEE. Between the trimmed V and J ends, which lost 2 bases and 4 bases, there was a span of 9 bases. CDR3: CASSVTAATEAFF. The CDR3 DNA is TGTGCCAGCAGCGTGACAGCCGCCACTGAAGCTTTCTTT.

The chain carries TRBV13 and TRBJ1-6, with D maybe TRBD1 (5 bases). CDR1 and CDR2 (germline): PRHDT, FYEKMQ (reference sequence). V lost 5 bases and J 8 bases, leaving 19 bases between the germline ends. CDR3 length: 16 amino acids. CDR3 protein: CASSLGGGISDSPLHF. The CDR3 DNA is TGTGCCAGCAGCCTCGGGGGGGGGATTTCTGATTCACCCCTCCACTTT.

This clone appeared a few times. CDR3 nucleotides: TGCGCCAGCAGCCCCGGGACATTGTACCAAGAGACCCAGTACTTC. This sequence encodes CASSPGTLYQETQYF. J is TRBJ2-5 and V is TRBV4-1; a weak D match, TRBD1 (6 bases). This CDR3 is 15 amino acids long. V lost 4 bases to trimming and J lost 0 bases, with 12 bases between them. Germline V gene lookup returns CDR1 MGHRA and CDR2 YSYEKL.

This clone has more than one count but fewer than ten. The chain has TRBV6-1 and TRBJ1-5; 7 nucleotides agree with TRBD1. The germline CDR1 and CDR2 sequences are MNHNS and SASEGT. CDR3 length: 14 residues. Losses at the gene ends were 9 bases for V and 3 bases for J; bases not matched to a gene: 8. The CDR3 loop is CASLRDRVNQPQHF. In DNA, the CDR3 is TGTGCCAGTCTCCGGGACAGAGTCAATCAGCCCCAGCATTTT.

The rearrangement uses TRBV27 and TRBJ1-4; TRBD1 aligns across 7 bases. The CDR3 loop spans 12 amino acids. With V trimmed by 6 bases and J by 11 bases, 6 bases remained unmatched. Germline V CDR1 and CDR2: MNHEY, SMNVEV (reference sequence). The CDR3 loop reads CASSTSGGKLFF. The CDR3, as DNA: TGTGCCAGCAGCACGTCAGGGGGGAAACTGTTTTTT.

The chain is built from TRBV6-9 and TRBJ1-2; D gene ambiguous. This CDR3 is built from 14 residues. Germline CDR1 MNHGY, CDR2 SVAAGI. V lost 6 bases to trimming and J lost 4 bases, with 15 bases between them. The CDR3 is CASSTREASYGYTF. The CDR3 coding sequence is TGTGCCAGCAGCACGCGAGAGGCGAGCTATGGCTACACCTTC.

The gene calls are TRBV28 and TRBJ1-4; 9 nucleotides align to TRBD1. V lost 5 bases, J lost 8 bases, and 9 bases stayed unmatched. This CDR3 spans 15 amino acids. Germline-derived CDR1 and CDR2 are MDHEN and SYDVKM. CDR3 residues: CASSPWDRAGEKLFF. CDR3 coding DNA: TGTGCCAGCAGTCCATGGGACAGGGCGGGGGAAAAACTGTTTTTT. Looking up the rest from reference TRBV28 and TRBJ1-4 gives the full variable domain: DVKVTQSSRYLVKRTGEKVFLECVQDMDHENMFWYRQDPGLGLRLIYFSYDVKMKEKGDIPEGYSVSREKKERFSLILESASTNQTSMYLCASSPWDRAGEKLFFGSGTQLSVL.

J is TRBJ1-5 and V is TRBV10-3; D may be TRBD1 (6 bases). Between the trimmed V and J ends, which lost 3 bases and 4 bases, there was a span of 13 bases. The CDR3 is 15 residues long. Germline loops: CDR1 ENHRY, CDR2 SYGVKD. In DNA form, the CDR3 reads TGTGCCATCAGTGATGGGGGCGCGGCGAATCAGCCCCAGCATTTT. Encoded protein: CAISDGGAANQPQHF.

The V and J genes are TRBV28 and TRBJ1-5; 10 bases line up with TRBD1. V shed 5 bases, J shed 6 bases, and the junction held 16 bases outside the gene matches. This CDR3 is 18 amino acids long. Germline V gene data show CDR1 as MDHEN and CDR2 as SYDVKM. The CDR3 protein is CASSGQGQGRPLGQPQHF. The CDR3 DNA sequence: TGTGCCAGCAGTGGACAGGGACAGGGGCGTCCCTTGGGTCAGCCCCAGCATTTT.

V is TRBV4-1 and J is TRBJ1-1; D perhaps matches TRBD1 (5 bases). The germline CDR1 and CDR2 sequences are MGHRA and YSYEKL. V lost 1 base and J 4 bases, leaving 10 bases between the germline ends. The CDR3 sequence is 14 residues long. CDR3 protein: CASSQAGYSTEAFF. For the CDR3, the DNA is TGCGCCAGCAGCCAAGCAGGGTACTCCACTGAAGCTTTCTTT.

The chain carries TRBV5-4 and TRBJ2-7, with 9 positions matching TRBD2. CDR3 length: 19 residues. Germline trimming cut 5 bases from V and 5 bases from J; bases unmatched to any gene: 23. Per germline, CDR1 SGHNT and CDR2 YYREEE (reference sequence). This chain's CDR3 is CASSRGGSVAGALANEQYF. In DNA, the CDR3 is TGTGCCAGCAGTCGTGGGGGGAGCGTAGCGGGGGCTCTCGCTAACGAGCAGTACTTC.